This TCR beta chain was sequenced during a study of beta chain features in type 1 diabetes (dated by TCRdb to the late 2010s). With regard to the full study: Mean age, gender distribution, total cell number and subset yield did not differ between patients and healthy donors. Across all samples, roughly 110,000,000 sorted cells were examined, and cell number per subset correlated strongly with RNA yield. The study compared the TCRB repertoires of sorted circulating CD4+ T cell subsets in recently diagnosed type 1 diabetes patients with those in matched healthy donors. Regulatory and stem cell-like memory subsets were isolated from only 8 patients and 8 healthy donors, whereas naive and central memory subsets came from all 28 donors. Beyond this particular receptor, the publication reports: PCR might favor shorter templates, but patient and control samples were amplified and corrected together, so any skew would affect both groups equally. Type 1 diabetes patients showed a moderate but significant shortening of TCRB CDR3 length in all four CD4+ subsets. At VDJ recombination sites, type 1 diabetes patients had fewer insertions and more deleted nucleotides, which implies abnormalities in thymic rearrangement. Naive, central memory and regulatory TCRB repertoires appeared more similar among patients than among healthy donors. HLA sub-analyses involved small numbers of individuals, so any influence of HLA type on TCRB rearrangement remained unresolved. Because cDNA was sequenced instead of genomic DNA, highly expressing activated cells could be over-represented, though the groups showed no difference in activation or CD3 levels.

The germline V gene specifies SGHTA as CDR1 and FQGNSA as CDR2. The junction shows trimming of 0 bases on V and 4 bases on J, and the gene matches do not reach 5 bases of it. Its CDR3 holds 15 amino acids, cysteine through phenylalanine. Only the CDR3 part of the read is kept: 45 bases, read in frame from the first base. Each donor gave one peripheral blood draw, approximately 100 mL on average, collected into heparinised tubes. Naive, central memory, regulatory and stem cell-like memory CD4+ T cells were sorted on a BD FACSAria II using a panel including CD45RO, CCR7, CD25, CD127, CD95 and CD27. A purity above 98% was achieved for all sorted populations. Right away, PBMCs were isolated by Lymphoprep density gradient centrifugation and were stained directly, with no culture step. Samples were stained and sorted in pairs, with one healthy donor and one patient per experiment, so that batch effects were minimized.

In regard to this clone: No cognate antigen has been identified for it. Base-call qualities are not available, and no considerably larger clone is one nucleotide away. Other DNA sequences within the sample encode an identical CDR3.

The entire amount of isolated RNA was reverse transcribed using the High Capacity cDNA Reverse Transcription Kit, so the sequenced TCRB transcripts were expressed ones. Naive, central memory and regulatory T cell samples underwent deep immunoSEQ sequencing, averaging about 3.57 million total reads per sample. After sorted cells were lysed in RLT buffer, RNA was extracted with DNase-treated RNeasy Micro or Mini kits, with the choice depending on cell number. To prevent cross-contamination, each cell subset was processed individually, whereas patient and healthy donor samples were processed jointly. The immunoSEQ multiplex PCR was used to amplify TCRB sequences from cDNA, yielding 87-bp fragments that span the CDR3 region. The amplicons were sequenced using the Illumina HiSeq platform. The paper's processing steps were these. PCR bias was computationally corrected using synthetic template baselines, reads within Hamming distance 2 were collapsed, and singletons that could not be merged were discarded. By aligning reads against IMGT, V, D and J genes, CDR3 length, and insertions or deletions at six rearrangement sites were assigned. Within each subset, clonotype counts were normalized to the number of sorted cells before true diversity and Gini coefficients were calculated with the tcR R package. Repertoire sharing was quantified using the overlap coefficient calculated on TCRB nucleotide sequences. Out-of-frame TCRB sequences from naive cells were analyzed to stand in for the pre-selection repertoire. What TCRdb holds here is the immuneACCESS table cut down to in-frame rearrangements. Part of the clones is not present; checked against another copy, under half of the missing clones reflect an unresolved V gene, and the others are unexplained. Clone size and V and J calls were adopted from that table, with D and trimming inferred from the DNA. Here the sample has some 330,000 clones; about 10% occur a single time. The ten top clones hold more than 0.015% of the sample.

This TCR came from a woman aged 25 to 39 in good health. The V and J segments used are TRBV7-2 and TRBJ2-7; 8 junctional bases match TRBD1. The sequencing input was naive CD4+ T cells from blood. Taken with the paper, the label for cell subset or site translates to: true naive CD4+ T cells. The CDR3 loop reads CASSLAAGGGYEQYF. Here is the DNA: TGTGCCAGCAGCTTAGCGGCAGGGGGCGGGTACGAGCAGTACTTC.